The 12 T cell receptor beta chains reported below all come from one sample, sequenced in a study of blood T cell repertoires in COVID-19. TCRdb's copy holds only in-frame clones and misses some; the assay was immunoSEQ multiplex PCR. The sample carries under 300,000 clones, about 90% recorded once. Sequences were obtained from PBMCs or T cells enriched from blood (not recorded which). These receptors came from a woman aged 18-29 years who had recovered from COVID-19.

The CDR3 region is CASSQLALPEKLFF. The DNA of the CDR3 is TGTGCCAGCAGCCAATTAGCCCTGCCCGAAAAACTGTTTTTT. The genes are TRBV14 and TRBJ1-4; no definite D call. The CDR3 is made up of 14 amino acids. Germline CDR1 SGHDN, CDR2 FVKESK. V shed 2 bases and J shed 8 bases, with 12 bases lying between them.

V usage is TRBV19 and J usage is TRBJ1-5, with D perhaps matching TRBD1 (6 bases). Looked up from germline, CDR1 is LNHDA and CDR2 is SQIVND (reference sequence). The V end was cut by 6 bases, the J end by 7 bases, with 31 bases between. This CDR3 has 19 amino acids. CDR3 in DNA: TGTGCCAGTAGCGTATGGCTCGGCTTGGGGGCAGCCCCGATACAGCCCCAGCATTTT. This translates into CASSVWLGLGAAPIQPQHF. The complete variable domain, with remaining parts taken from reference TRBV19 and TRBJ1-5, reads DGGITQSPKYLFRKEGQNVTLSCEQNLNHDAMYWYRQDPGQGLRLIYYSQIVNDFQKGDIAEGYSVSREKKESFPLTVTSAQKNPTAFYLCASSVWLGLGAAPIQPQHFGDGTRLSIL.

The J gene is TRBJ2-3, the V gene TRBV7-8; D remains unclear. The CDR3 contains 14 residues. V lost 6 bases and J 1 base, leaving 11 bases between the germline ends. Germline values: CDR1 SGHVS, CDR2 FQNEAQ. CDR3 coding DNA: TGTGCCAGCAGTTCCACTTACCGCACAGATACGCAGTATTTT. Translation gives CASSSTYRTDTQYF.

In this sample, this clone turned up once. This chain links TRBV27 with TRBJ2-2, with 9 bases aligning to TRBD2. J was trimmed by 7 bases and V by 1 base; bases with no gene match: 10. CDR1 and CDR2 from the germline V gene are MNHEY and SMNVEV (reference sequence). The CDR3 consists of 17 residues. CDR3 in amino acids: CASSLLQVAGADGELFF. CDR3 nucleotide sequence: TGTGCCAGCAGTTTATTACAAGTAGCGGGAGCGGACGGGGAGCTGTTTTTT.

This clone has just one count. This chain joins TRBV3-1 (or the pseudogene TRBV3-2) and TRBJ1-4; D is uncertain. The CDR3 loop spans 15 amino acids. Deletions cut 1 base from V and 5 bases from J, with 11 bases between. Germline CDR1 and CDR2: LGHDT and YNNKEL (reference sequence). The CDR3 nucleotides read TGTGCCAGCAGCCAAGGACCCACGGGGAATGAAAAACTGTTTTTT. Translated: CASSQGPTGNEKLFF.

The chain recombines TRBV10-3 with TRBJ2-5; D unresolved. Trimming left V 8 bases short and J 0 bases short, with 7 bases between. Germline V gives CDR1 ENHRY, CDR2 SYGVKD. CDR3 size: 12 residues. CDR3 amino acids: CAISADQETQYF. CDR3 in DNA: TGTGCCATCTCTGCGGACCAAGAGACCCAGTACTTC.

The chain is built from TRBV27 and TRBJ2-1, with 9 bases fitting TRBD2. Germline V gene sequence: CDR1 MNHEY, CDR2 SMNVEV (reference sequence). The CDR3 is 14 amino acids. With V trimmed by 5 bases and J by 4 bases, 3 bases remained unmatched. DNA for the CDR3: TGTGCCAGCAGTGGGGGACTAGCTTACAATGAGCAGTTCTTC. This translates into CASSGGLAYNEQFF.

The chain links TRBV19 to TRBJ1-5; D remains unclear. The V gene lost 3 bases and the J gene lost 6 bases, with 18 bases spanning the gap. The CDR3 spans 16 residues. From germline, CDR1 is LNHDA and CDR2 SQIVND (reference sequence). The CDR3: CASSIAGVVARQPQHF. The DNA for the CDR3 is TGTGCCAGTAGTATCGCCGGCGTGGTAGCACGTCAGCCCCAGCATTTT.

The chain is built from TRBV28 and TRBJ1-5, with 9 bases that match TRBD1. With 3 bases clipped from V and 0 bases from J, the junction kept 9 bases outside the gene matches. CDR1 MDHEN and CDR2 SYDVKM come from the germline V gene. The CDR3 runs 18 residues. The CDR3 sequence: CASSFPRDREDSNQPQHF. The CDR3 coding sequence is TGTGCCAGCAGTTTCCCCCGGGACAGGGAGGATAGCAATCAGCCCCAGCATTTT.

The gene calls are TRBV20-1 and TRBJ2-4; D possibly corresponds to TRBD1 (5 bases). Trimming shortened V by 3 bases and J by 3 bases, and 9 bases separated the two germline ends. Germline loops: CDR1 DFQATT, CDR2 SNEGSKA (reference sequence). The CDR3 length is 13 residues. The DNA of the CDR3 is TGCAGTGCTAGTTATGACAGCAAAAACATTCAGTACTTC. Protein sequence: CSASYDSKNIQYF.

This sequence joins TRBV5-6 and TRBJ1-3; 8 nucleotides match TRBD1. The CDR3 contains 16 residues. Germline values: CDR1 SGHDT, CDR2 YYEEEE. With V trimmed by 3 bases and J by 5 bases, 10 bases remained unmatched. CDR3: CASSSTRGQGRNTIYF. The CDR3 coding sequence is TGTGCCAGCAGCTCGACAAGAGGACAGGGAAGAAACACCATATATTTT.

This sequence joins TRBV20-1 and TRBJ2-5, with a tentative D call TRBD1 (5 bases). V lost 3 bases and J lost 2, with 19 bases in between. Germline CDR1 and CDR2: DFQATT and SNEGSKA (reference sequence). The CDR3 consists of 16 residues. CDR3 DNA: TGCAGTGCTAGTATTGGAAGAACAGGCCTACAAGAGACCCAGTACTTC. This gives the protein CSASIGRTGLQETQYF.